This paragraph reports one T cell receptor (beta chain). In the original processing: Estimation of nucleated cell counts relied on the amplification of reference gene primers. Data came from immunoSEQ multiplex PCR; TCRdb stores just in-frame clones and leaves some out. The V and J calls and the clone size are those of that table, but D and trimming were determined from the DNA. The sample consists of 650,000 to 800,000 clones, 75% to 90% of them appearing once. This sample was taken from a study of blood T cell repertoires in COVID-19. Turning to the study itself: Material from acute and convalescent COVID-19 was sourced from the United States, Italy and Spain. From T cells, B-cell-depleted T cells, or PBMCs came the material, which was cDNA or gDNA.

This CDR3 spans 17 amino acids. The ends were cut back, 0 bases at V and 1 base at J, with 15 bases in the middle. CDR1 is LGHNA, CDR2 YSLEER, per germline. The clonotype comes from a woman aged 18-29 years with acute or convalescent COVID-19. J is TRBJ1-2 and V is TRBV4-3, with D tentatively TRBD1 (6 bases). The sequencing input was peripheral blood. DNA for the CDR3: TGCGCCAGCAGCCAAGATCGGGGGGCAGGGCGTAACTATGGCTACACCTTC. Translated: CASSQDRGAGRNYGYTF.